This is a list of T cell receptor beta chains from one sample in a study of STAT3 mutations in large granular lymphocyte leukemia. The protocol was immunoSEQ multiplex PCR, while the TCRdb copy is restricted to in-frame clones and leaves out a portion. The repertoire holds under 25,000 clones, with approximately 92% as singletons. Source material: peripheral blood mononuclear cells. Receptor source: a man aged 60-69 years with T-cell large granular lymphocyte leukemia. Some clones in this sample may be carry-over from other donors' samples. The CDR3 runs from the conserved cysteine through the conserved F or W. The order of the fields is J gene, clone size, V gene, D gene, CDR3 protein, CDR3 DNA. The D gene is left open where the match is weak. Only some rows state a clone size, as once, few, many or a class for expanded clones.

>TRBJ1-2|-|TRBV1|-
CTSSRFGLRKTYGYTF
TGCACCAGCAGTAGGTTCGGTTTGCGAAAGACCTATGGCTACACCTTC
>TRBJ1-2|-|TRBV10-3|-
CATSGTAGGASLNYGYTF
TGTGCCACCAGTGGGACGGCCGGGGGGGCGTCCCTTAACTATGGCTACACCTTC
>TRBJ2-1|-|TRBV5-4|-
CASSLNRADEQFF
TGTGCCAGCAGCTTGAACAGGGCCGATGAGCAGTTCTTC
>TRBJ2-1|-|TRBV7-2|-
CASSFVSASYNEQFF
TGTGCCAGCAGCTTTGTTAGCGCATCCTACAATGAGCAGTTCTTC
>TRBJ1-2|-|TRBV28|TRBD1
CASSLDRDGYGYTF
TGTGCCAGCAGTCTAGACAGGGACGGCTATGGCTACACCTTC
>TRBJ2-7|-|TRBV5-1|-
CASSKGGPDLEQYF
TGCGCCAGCAGCAAAGGGGGTCCCGATCTGGAGCAGTACTTC
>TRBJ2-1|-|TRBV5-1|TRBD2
CASSSTSGSYNEQFF
TGCGCCAGCAGCTCCACTAGCGGGAGCTACAATGAGCAGTTCTTC
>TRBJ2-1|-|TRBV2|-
CASSERQKSYNEQFF
TGTGCCAGCAGCGAGCGACAGAAATCCTACAATGAGCAGTTCTTC
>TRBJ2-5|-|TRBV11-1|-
CASSSQETQYF
TGTGCCAGCAGCTCTCAAGAGACCCAGTACTTC
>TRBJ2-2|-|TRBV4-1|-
CASSQEPLGTGELFF
TGCGCCAGCAGCCAAGAACCGCTAGGCACCGGGGAGCTGTTTTTT
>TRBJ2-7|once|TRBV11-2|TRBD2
CASSSRLAGSYEQYF
TGTGCCAGCAGCTCGCGACTAGCGGGCTCCTACGAGCAGTACTTC
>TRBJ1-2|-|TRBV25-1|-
CASIGRIDYGYTF
TGTGCCAGCATAGGCAGGATCGACTATGGCTACACCTTC
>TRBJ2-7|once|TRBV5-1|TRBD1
CASSPKQGGGYEQYF
TGCGCCAGCAGTCCTAAACAGGGGGGAGGCTACGAGCAGTACTTC
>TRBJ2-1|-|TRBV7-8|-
CASSSGVISYNEQFF
TGTGCCAGCAGCTCCGGAGTTATCTCCTACAATGAGCAGTTCTTC
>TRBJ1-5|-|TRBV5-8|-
CASSIGTGNQPQHF
TGTGCCAGCAGCATCGGGACCGGCAATCAGCCCCAGCATTTT
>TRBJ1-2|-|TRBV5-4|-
CASSLEGYGYTF
TGTGCCAGCAGCTTGGAGGGGTACGGCTACACCTTC
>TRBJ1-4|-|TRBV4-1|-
CASSPYQGGDEKLFF
TGCGCCAGCAGCCCATACCAGGGAGGGGATGAAAAACTGTTTTTT
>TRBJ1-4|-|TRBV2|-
CAGAGTLNEKLFF
TGTGCCGGCGCCGGGACCCTTAATGAAAAACTGTTTTTT
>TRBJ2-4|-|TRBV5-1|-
CASSFPSPAKNIQYF
TGCGCCAGCAGCTTCCCCAGCCCAGCCAAAAACATTCAGTACTTC
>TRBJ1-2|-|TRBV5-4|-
CASSRGFGGDGYTF
TGTGCCAGCAGTAGGGGTTTCGGAGGGGATGGCTACACCTTC
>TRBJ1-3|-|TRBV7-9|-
CASTPGTSGNTIYF
TGTGCCAGCACCCCGGGGACGTCTGGAAACACCATATATTTT
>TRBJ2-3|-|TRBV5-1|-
CASSFWGVNTDTQYF
TGCGCCAGCAGTTTTTGGGGGGTAAACACAGATACGCAGTATTTT
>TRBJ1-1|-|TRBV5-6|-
CASSLEFRGNTEAFF
TGTGCCAGCAGCTTGGAGTTCAGGGGGAACACTGAAGCTTTCTTT
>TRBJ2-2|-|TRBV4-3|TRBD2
CASSQDIPSGRARKAGELFF
TGCGCCAGCAGCCAAGATATACCTAGCGGGAGGGCCAGGAAAGCCGGGGAGCTGTTTTTT
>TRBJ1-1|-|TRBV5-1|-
CASSLEGGMNTEAFF
TGCGCCAGCAGCTTGGAGGGGGGAATGAACACTGAAGCTTTCTTT
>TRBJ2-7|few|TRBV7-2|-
CASSLGGGYSYEQYF
TGTGCCAGCAGCTTAGGTGGCGGTTACTCCTACGAGCAGTACTTC
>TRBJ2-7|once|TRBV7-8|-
CASSLTGVRYEQYF
TGTGCCAGCAGCTTGACGGGAGTTCGGTACGAGCAGTACTTC
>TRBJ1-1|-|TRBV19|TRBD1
CASSIGDRGLPNTEAFF
TGTGCCAGTAGTATCGGGGACAGGGGGCTACCCAACACTGAAGCTTTCTTT
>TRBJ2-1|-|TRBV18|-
CASSPPGGYGEQFF
TGTGCCAGCTCACCACCGGGCGGGTATGGTGAGCAGTTCTTC
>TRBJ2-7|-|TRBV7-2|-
CASSLGGGELSYEQYF
TGTGCCAGCAGCTTAGGGGGCGGGGAACTCTCCTACGAGCAGTACTTC
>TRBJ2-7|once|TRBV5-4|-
CASSLGGPAYEQYF
TGTGCCAGCAGCTTGGGCGGCCCAGCCTACGAGCAGTACTTC
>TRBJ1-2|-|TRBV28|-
CASSLSRAYGYTF
TGTGCCAGCAGTTTGTCACGGGCTTATGGCTACACCTTC
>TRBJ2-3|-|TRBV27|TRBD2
CASSPGGGPSTDTQYF
TGTGCCAGCAGCCCGGGGGGGGGACCTAGCACAGATACGCAGTATTTT
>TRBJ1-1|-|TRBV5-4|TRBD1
CASSLGGGQGYTEAFF
TGTGCCAGCAGCTTGGGGGGGGGACAGGGCTACACTGAAGCTTTCTTT
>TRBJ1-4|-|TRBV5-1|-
CASSLEGGREKLFF
TGCGCCAGCAGCTTGGAAGGGGGTCGTGAAAAACTGTTTTTT